This T cell receptor (beta chain) was captured by sequencing in a study of PD-1 blockade in classical Hodgkin lymphoma. The method was immunoSEQ multiplex PCR; TCRdb's version includes in-frame clones alone and lacks a portion of them. The sample includes about 13,000 clones, under 90% of them seen just once. After removal of 5 bases from V and 7 bases from J, the junction contained 8 bases not matched to a gene. This CDR3 spans 14 amino acids. Germline lookup yields CDR1 SGHAT and CDR2 FQNNGV. In regard to this clone: Its specificity is not known.

All the patients suffered relapse after autologous stem cell transplantation, and brentuximab vedotin exposure differed. Negative magnetic selection isolated CD4+ T cells from thawed PBMCs. Complete response, partial response or progressive disease made up the best responses. Findings and caveats of the study: Individuals who commenced nivolumab within less than 1 year of ASCT were excluded.

Here the sequenced sample was CD4+ T cells from blood, taken at baseline. This TCR was recovered from a human donor with classical Hodgkin lymphoma. The chain employs TRBV11-2 and TRBJ2-7, with 10 positions matching TRBD1. CDR3 sequence (DNA): TGTGCCAGCAGCAAGGGACAGGGGTCCTTGGAGCAGTACTTC. This encodes CASSKGQGSLEQYF.